The sequence of this T cell receptor (beta chain) was determined in a study of OX40 agonist ivuxolimab in advanced cancers. Study as a whole: Under the entry rules, prior anti-PD-1, anti-PD-L1 or anti-CTLA-4 therapy was allowed, and less than 50% had some. General study findings and limits: Among the lowest peripheral clonal expansion occurred in 0.1-3.0 mg/kg partial responders.

A note on this clone: The antigen remains unidentified.

Measured with immunoSEQ multiplex PCR; TCRdb has only the in-frame clones, and not every one. The table shows about 69,000 clones, with 70% to 90% occurring only once. This specimen consisted of CD4+ or CD8+ T cells sorted from blood, obtained in a trial of the OX40 agonist ivuxolimab. The origin of this receptor is an adult with an advanced solid tumor such as melanoma, head and neck, liver or kidney cancer.

This CDR3 is CASRGPGNTIYF. DNA of the CDR3: TGTGCCAGCAGAGGGCCTGGAAACACCATATATTTT. The chain is built from TRBV6-5 and TRBJ1-3; no reliable D call. This CDR3 has 12 amino acids. Trimming shortened V by 6 bases and J by 2 bases, and 5 bases separated the two germline ends. CDR1 is MNHEY and CDR2 is SVGAGI in the germline V gene.